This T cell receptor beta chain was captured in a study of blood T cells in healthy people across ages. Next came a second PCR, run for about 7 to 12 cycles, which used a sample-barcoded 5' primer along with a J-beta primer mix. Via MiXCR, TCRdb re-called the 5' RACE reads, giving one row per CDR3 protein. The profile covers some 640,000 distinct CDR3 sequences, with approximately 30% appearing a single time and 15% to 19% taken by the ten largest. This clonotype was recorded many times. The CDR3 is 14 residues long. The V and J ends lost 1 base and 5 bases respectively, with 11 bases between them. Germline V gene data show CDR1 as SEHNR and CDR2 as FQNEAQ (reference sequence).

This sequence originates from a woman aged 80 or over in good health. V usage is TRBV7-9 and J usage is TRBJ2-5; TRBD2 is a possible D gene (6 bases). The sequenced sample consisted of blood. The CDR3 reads CASSLVTSRETQYF. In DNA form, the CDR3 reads TGTGCCAGCAGCTTAGTAACTAGCCGGGAGACCCAGTACTTC. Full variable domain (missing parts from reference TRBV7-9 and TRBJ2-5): DTGVSQNPRHKITKRGQNVTFRCDPISEHNRLYWYRQTLGQGPEFLTYFQNEAQLEKSRLLSDRFSAERPKGSFSTLEIQRTEQGDSAMYLCASSLVTSRETQYFGPGTRLLVL.